This T cell receptor beta chain is from a study of regulatory T cells in long-lasting Graves disease. Germline CDR1 MDHEN, CDR2 SYDVKM. Trimming took 6 bases from V and 6 from J; bases not matched to a gene: 8. This CDR3 region has 16 residues. The time point here: newly diagnosed GD, antithyroid drugs for less than 3 months. TCR sequences were obtained from RNA taken from PBMCs. Investigators prepared the TCR beta libraries by applying iRepertoire HTBI primers and Arm-PCR of CDR3 regions. Via MiXCR, TCRdb re-called the multiplex PCR reads, giving one row per CDR3 protein. Of 500,000 or so distinct CDR3 sequences listed, 16% were seen once; the top ten hold about 12%. Separately, the same data were catalogued under a study of T cells in Graves' hyperthyroidism and ophthalmopathy.

The receptor comes from a man between 40 and 49 years old with Graves disease. The V gene is TRBV28, the J gene TRBJ2-1; 13 nucleotides agree with TRBD2. This material consisted of peripheral blood mononuclear cells (PBMCs), taken at new diagnosis, from a patient treated with antithyroid drugs. The CDR3 loop is CASSRTSGRMSNEQFF. The CDR3 coding sequence is TGTGCCAGCAGCCGGACTAGCGGGAGAATGTCCAATGAGCAGTTCTTC.